Following are 17 T cell receptor beta chains from one sample sequenced in a study of cytomegalovirus exposure and HLA in healthy donors. PCR was performed using 60 Vbeta and 13 Jbeta primers. Sequenced by immunoSEQ multiplex PCR; TCRdb stores in-frame clones only, minus some. The data hold about 160,000 clones, with approximately 81% observed a single time. The source material was PBMCs. The origin of the receptors is a female donor in good health and CMV-seronegative.

The genes are TRBV27 and TRBJ2-7, with TRBD2 matching 7 bases. There are 15 residues in the CDR3. Trimming at V came to 4 bases and at J to 7 bases, leaving 13 bases not matched to a gene. CDR1 MNHEY and CDR2 SMNVEV come from the germline V gene (reference sequence). DNA of the CDR3: TGTGCCAGCAGTTCCCTGGGAGGGAAAACGGGGGAGCAGTACTTC. Protein sequence: CASSSLGGKTGEQYF.

CDR3 sequence: CASSLDRGSYNEQFF. The CDR3 DNA reads TGTGCCAGCAGCTTAGACAGGGGTTCCTACAATGAGCAGTTCTTC. This rearrangement joins TRBV7-2 to TRBJ2-1; TRBD1 agrees at 7 bases. The germline CDR1 and CDR2 sequences are SGHTA and FQGNSA. Trimming took 1 base from V and 1 from J; bases not matched to a gene: 1. The CDR3 spans 15 residues.

V gene TRBV28 combines with J gene TRBJ2-1, with 9 positions matching TRBD2. J gave up 6 bases and V 6 bases, and 9 bases lay outside the gene matches. Germline values: CDR1 MDHEN, CDR2 SYDVKM. The CDR3 totals 15 residues. CDR3 sequence: CASRFSGRSLNEQFF. In DNA, the CDR3 is TGTGCCAGCAGATTTAGCGGGAGATCCCTCAATGAGCAGTTCTTC.

The chain combines TRBV11-2 with TRBJ1-6; D is ambiguous. Germline CDR1 reads SGHAT; CDR2 reads FQNNGV. Trimming left V 3 bases short and J 0 bases short, with 6 bases between. This CDR3 has 15 residues. CDR3 amino acids: CASSFALSYNSPLHF. The CDR3 nucleotides are TGTGCCAGCAGCTTCGCGCTCTCCTATAATTCACCCCTCCACTTT.

This clone was recorded a few times. This chain links TRBV10-2 with TRBJ1-2, with D possibly TRBD1 on 5 matching bases. The length of the CDR3 is 16 residues. Germline CDR1 WSHSY, CDR2 SAAADI. The germline V and J ends were trimmed by 3 bases and 4 bases, with 18 bases remaining between them. CDR3 DNA: TGCGCCAGCAGTGAATTGGGACTCCCGGCAGGCTATGGCTACACCTTC. This sequence encodes CASSELGLPAGYGYTF.

This clone was seen a few times. The chain recombines TRBV6-5 with TRBJ2-7, with D possibly being TRBD1 (5 bases). V dropped 6 bases and J dropped 3 bases, with 12 bases sitting between them. The germline V gene encodes CDR1 MNHEY and CDR2 SVGAGI. The CDR3 has 13 amino acids. As DNA, the CDR3 is TGTGCCAGCAGGCAGGGTATAAACTACGAGCAGTACTTC. Protein: CASRQGINYEQYF.

The chain recombines TRBV6-4 with TRBJ2-1; TRBD2 aligns across 7 bases. J lost 4 bases, V lost 0 bases, and 6 bases had no gene match. CDR3 size: 16 residues. Per the germline V gene, CDR1 is MRHNA and CDR2 is SNTAGT. The CDR3 region is CASSDSGGGAYNEQFF. For the CDR3, the DNA is TGTGCCAGCAGTGACTCGGGCGGGGGTGCGTACAATGAGCAGTTCTTC.

The V gene is TRBV5-1, the J gene TRBJ2-1; 7 bases line up with TRBD2. The trim removed 7 bases at V and 5 bases at J, leaving 9 bases unmatched. The V gene's germline CDR1 is SGHRS and CDR2 YFSETQ. CDR3 length: 14 residues. The CDR3 nucleotides read TGCGCCAGCGCTTGGCGGGAGCAACACAATGAGCAGTTCTTC. It codes for CASAWREQHNEQFF.

The chain recombines TRBV9 with TRBJ1-1, with TRBD1 as a possible D gene (5 bases). Germline V gene data show CDR1 as SGDLS and CDR2 as YYNGEE. The V and J ends lost 0 bases and 0 bases respectively, with 9 bases between them. The CDR3 consists of 15 residues. CDR3 in DNA: TGTGCCAGCAGCGTAGTCCCGACAGTGAACACTGAAGCTTTCTTT. This gives the protein CASSVVPTVNTEAFF.

The V call is TRBV4-2, the J call TRBJ2-1; D is possibly TRBD2 (6 bases). The germline V gene encodes CDR1 LGHNA and CDR2 YNFKEQ. V was trimmed by 8 bases and J by 1 base, leaving 21 bases between them. The CDR3 sequence is 17 residues long. CDR3 DNA sequence: TGTGCCAGCGCGACTGAGCGGGCGGATTCATCCTACAATGAGCAGTTCTTC. Amino acids: CASATERADSSYNEQFF.

The V and J genes are TRBV2 and TRBJ1-5; D not resolved. Germline V gene lookup returns CDR1 SNHLY and CDR2 FYNNEI. V lost 7 bases and J 0 bases, leaving 13 bases between the germline ends. The CDR3 runs to 15 residues. The CDR3 DNA sequence: TGTGCCAGCAAGTTGGGAGGTTCTAGCAATCAGCCCCAGCATTTT. It specifies CASKLGGSSNQPQHF.

The chain employs TRBV29-1 and TRBJ2-3, with D hard to call. The CDR3 contains 16 residues. The ends were cut back, 0 bases at V and 0 bases at J, with 13 bases in the middle. CDR1 and CDR2 from the germline V gene are SQVTM and ANQGSEA. Here the CDR3 reads CSVEDRMQTSTDTQYF. The CDR3 DNA reads TGCAGCGTTGAAGATCGAATGCAAACTAGCACAGATACGCAGTATTTT.

The chain employs TRBV5-8 and TRBJ2-7, with 8 bases that match TRBD1. V dropped 0 bases and J dropped 3; count of bases not matched to a gene: 2. This CDR3 has 14 residues. Germline CDR1 is SGHTS and CDR2 is YDEGEE. The CDR3, as DNA: TGTGCCAGCAGCTTGGACAGGGGGAGCTACGAGCAGTACTTC. Its protein is CASSLDRGSYEQYF.

The chain recombines TRBV29-1 with TRBJ1-2; D not certain. Germline lookup yields CDR1 SQVTM and CDR2 ANQGSEA. This CDR3 has 15 residues. V dropped 5 bases and J dropped 0 bases, with 16 bases sitting between them. Written as DNA, the CDR3 is TGCAGCGTTTCGGGTGAGGGAAAAGCTAACTATGGCTACACCTTC. This codes for CSVSGEGKANYGYTF.

The chain carries TRBV15 and TRBJ1-1; D is perhaps TRBD1 (5 bases). The CDR3 loop spans 17 amino acids. Germline V CDR1 and CDR2: LNHNV, YYDKDF (reference sequence). V lost 3 bases to trimming and J lost 4 bases, with 21 bases between them. For the CDR3, the DNA is TGTGCCACCAGCAGGCCCTGGGCAGGTGGGGCAGTCACTGAAGCTTTCTTT. It yields the protein CATSRPWAGGAVTEAFF.

This rearrangement joins TRBV5-1 to TRBJ1-1, with 7 nucleotides matching TRBD1. The CDR3 extends over 14 amino acids. Per germline, CDR1 SGHRS and CDR2 YFSETQ. Unmatched junction bases numbered 5, after V lost 2 bases and J lost 4 bases. CDR3 DNA: TGCGCCAGCAGCTTAACTAACAGGGGCACTGAAGCTTTCTTT. This encodes CASSLTNRGTEAFF.

The chain combines TRBV7-8 with TRBJ2-7; 7 bases agree with TRBD2. Germline CDR1 SGHVS, CDR2 FQNEAQ. The CDR3 has 17 amino acids. V dropped 5 bases and J dropped 2; count of bases not matched to a gene: 15. In DNA, the CDR3 is TGTGCCAGCAGCAACCCCCGTGACGGGGGGACGCCCTACGAGCAGTACTTC. It codes for CASSNPRDGGTPYEQYF.